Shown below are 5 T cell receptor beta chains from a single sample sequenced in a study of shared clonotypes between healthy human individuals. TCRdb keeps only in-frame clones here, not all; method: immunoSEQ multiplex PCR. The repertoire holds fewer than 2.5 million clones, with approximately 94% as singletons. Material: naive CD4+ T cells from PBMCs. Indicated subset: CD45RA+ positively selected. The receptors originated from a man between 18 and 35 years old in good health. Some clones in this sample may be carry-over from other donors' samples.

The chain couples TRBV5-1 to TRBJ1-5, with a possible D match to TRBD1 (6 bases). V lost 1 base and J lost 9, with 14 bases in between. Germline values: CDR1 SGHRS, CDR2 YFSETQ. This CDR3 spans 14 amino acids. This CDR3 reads CASSLSTGRGPQHF. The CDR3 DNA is TGCGCCAGCAGCTTGTCTACAGGGCGAGGGCCCCAGCATTTT.

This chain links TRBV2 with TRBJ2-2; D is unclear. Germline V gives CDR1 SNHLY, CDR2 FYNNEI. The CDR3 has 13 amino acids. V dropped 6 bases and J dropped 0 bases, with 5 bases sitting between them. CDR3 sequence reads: CASRLTNTGELFF. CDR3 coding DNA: TGTGCCAGCAGGCTGACGAACACCGGGGAGCTGTTTTTT.

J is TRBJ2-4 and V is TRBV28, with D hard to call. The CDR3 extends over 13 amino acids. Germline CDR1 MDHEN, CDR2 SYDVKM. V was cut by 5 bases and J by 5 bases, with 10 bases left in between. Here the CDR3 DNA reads TGTGCCAGCAGTCCGCTTGGAGAAAACATTCAGTACTTC. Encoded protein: CASSPLGENIQYF.

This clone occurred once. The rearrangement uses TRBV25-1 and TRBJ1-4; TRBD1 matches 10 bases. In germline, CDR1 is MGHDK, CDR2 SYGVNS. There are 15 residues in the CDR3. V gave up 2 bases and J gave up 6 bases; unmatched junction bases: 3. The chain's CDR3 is CASSERTGGDEKLFF. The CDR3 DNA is TGTGCCAGCAGTGAAAGGACAGGGGGTGATGAAAAACTGTTTTTT.

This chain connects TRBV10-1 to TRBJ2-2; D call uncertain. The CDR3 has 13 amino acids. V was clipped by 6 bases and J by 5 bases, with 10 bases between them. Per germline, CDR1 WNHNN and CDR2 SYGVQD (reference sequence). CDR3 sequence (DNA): TGCGCCAGCAGCATAGACGGAACCGGGGAGCTGTTTTTT. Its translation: CASSIDGTGELFF.